A single sample gave rise to the 8 T cell receptor beta chains below, sequenced in a study of T cells in Graves' hyperthyroidism and ophthalmopathy. The source material, RNA transcripts, was used to amplify TCR beta CDR3 regions. The HTBI primer set served for first-round RT-PCR of the TCR CDR3. Via MiXCR, TCRdb re-called the multiplex PCR reads, giving one row per CDR3 protein. The sample lists about 740,000 distinct CDR3 sequences, 12% to 15% occurring once. The sample was blood. Every receptor here comes from a woman aged 18 to 35 with Graves' hyperthyroidism.

This clonotype was counted at least ten times. J is TRBJ2-7 and V is TRBV3-1, with D possibly TRBD1 on 5 matching bases. Germline loops: CDR1 LGHDT, CDR2 YNNKEL (reference sequence). V was shortened by 3 bases and J by 0 bases, with 15 bases between the two germline ends. This CDR3 spans 16 amino acids. The CDR3 reads CASSHRSQGFSYEQYF. CDR3 coding DNA: TGTGCCAGCAGCCATCGATCTCAGGGATTCTCCTACGAGCAGTACTTC.

The V and J genes are TRBV3-1 and TRBJ1-4; D is undetermined. CDR1 and CDR2 (germline): LGHDT, YNNKEL (reference sequence). Trimming took off 1 base at V and 4 bases at J, with 10 bases between the two ends. The CDR3 has 15 amino acids. CDR3: CASSQVFSFNEKLFF. The CDR3 nucleotides are TGTGCCAGCAGCCAAGTTTTCAGTTTTAATGAAAAACTGTTTTTT.

In its sample, this clonotype was seen a few times. V and J are TRBV7-3 and TRBJ2-1; TRBD2 matches at 7 bases. V lost 2 bases, J lost 8 bases, and 12 bases stayed unmatched. The V gene's germline CDR1 is SGHTA and CDR2 FQGTGA. The CDR3 has 16 residues. The CDR3 region is CASSLGPGSRGDEQFF. CDR3 nucleotide sequence: TGTGCCAGCAGCTTAGGCCCCGGGAGCCGGGGGGATGAGCAGTTCTTC.

V usage is TRBV7-6 and J usage is TRBJ2-2; either TRBD1 or TRBD2 may fit D (5 bases each). The V end was cut by 5 bases, the J end by 4 bases, with 17 bases between. The germline CDR1 and CDR2 sequences are SGHVS and FNYEAQ. The CDR3 runs 16 residues. The DNA of the CDR3 is TGTGCCAGCAGCCTTGACTGGGACCGGGGCACCGGGGAGCTGTTTTTT. This codes for CASSLDWDRGTGELFF.

This clonotype was seen only a few times. V is TRBV7-2 and J is TRBJ1-3; D remains unclear. Germline assignment: CDR1 SGHTA and CDR2 FQGNSA. Deletions cut 4 bases from V and 4 bases from J, with 8 bases between. CDR3 length: 13 residues. In DNA form, the CDR3 reads TGTGCCAGCAGCTCCCCGGAGGGAAACACCATATATTTT. Translating it yields CASSSPEGNTIYF.

This clonotype occurred many times. The rearrangement uses TRBV20-1 and TRBJ2-7, with 11 bases matching TRBD2. Germline-derived CDR1 and CDR2 are DFQATT and SNEGSKA (reference sequence). The CDR3 covers 14 residues. V lost 1 base, J lost 6 bases, and 5 bases stayed unmatched. The CDR3 DNA reads TGCAGTGCTAGAGTAGCGGGAGGGCCCCGCGAGCAGTACTTC. Translating gives CSARVAGGPREQYF.

This sequence joins TRBV19 and TRBJ2-1; TRBD2 aligns across 7 bases. Germline CDR1 is LNHDA and CDR2 is SQIVND (reference sequence). V was pared by 5 bases and J by 4 bases, with 5 bases of the junction left unmatched. CDR3 length: 14 residues. CDR3 region: CASSRGLLYNEQFF. In nucleotides, the CDR3 is TGTGCCAGTAGTCGGGGACTACTATACAATGAGCAGTTCTTC.

This clonotype was detected many times. The chain links TRBV30 to TRBJ1-1; D gene unclear. The germline V and J ends were trimmed by 0 bases and 0 bases, with 8 bases remaining between them. There are 14 residues in the CDR3. Germline V gene data show CDR1 as GTSNPN and CDR2 as SVGIG (reference sequence). Here the CDR3 reads CAWSVRRLNTEAFF. For the CDR3, the DNA is TGTGCCTGGAGTGTAAGGAGATTGAACACTGAAGCTTTCTTT.